This entry lists 5 T cell receptor beta chains sequenced from one sample in a study of memory CD4+ T cells and cytomegalovirus serostatus. This table comes from immunoSEQ multiplex PCR, and its TCRdb copy is limited to in-frame clones, with some not included. The repertoire holds approximately 45,000 clones, with 75% to 85% as singletons. Single viable CD3+CD4+CD8-CD45RO+ cells were sorted as the memory CD4+ T cells. Sequencing was performed on memory CD4+ T cells from blood. Receptors were obtained from an adult in good health and CMV-seronegative.

The chain carries TRBV2 and TRBJ2-1; TRBD2 agrees at 9 bases. Germline assignment: CDR1 SNHLY and CDR2 FYNNEI. The CDR3 has 15 residues. V was pared by 3 bases and J by 10 bases, with 10 bases of the junction left unmatched. Here the CDR3 reads CASSDPAGGLREQFF. The CDR3 DNA reads as TGTGCCAGCAGTGACCCCGCGGGAGGGCTCCGGGAGCAGTTCTTC.

The chain recombines TRBV4-1 with TRBJ2-1; TRBD1 agrees at 7 bases. V lost 4 bases to trimming and J lost 8 bases; unmatched junction nucleotides: 5. The CDR3 loop spans 13 amino acids. Germline-derived CDR1 and CDR2 are MGHRA and YSYEKL. CDR3 region: CASSPRTGDEQFF. The CDR3 nucleotides read TGCGCCAGCAGCCCTCGGACAGGCGATGAGCAGTTCTTC.

The rearrangement links TRBV6-1 to TRBJ2-3; weak D call: TRBD2 (6 bases). There are 15 residues in the CDR3. Germline V CDR1 and CDR2: MNHNS, SASEGT. The V gene lost 6 bases and the J gene lost 0 bases, with 13 bases spanning the gap. Here the CDR3 DNA reads TGTGCCAGCAGCCAACTAGCTCCTAGCACAGATACGCAGTATTTT. This encodes CASSQLAPSTDTQYF.

The gene calls are TRBV5-1 and TRBJ1-2; 7 positions agree with TRBD1. After removal of 0 bases from V and 2 bases from J, the junction contained 4 bases not matched to a gene. Germline values: CDR1 SGHRS, CDR2 YFSETQ. This CDR3 region has 15 residues. For the CDR3, the DNA is TGCGCCAGCAGCTTGGGACAGGGATCGAACTATGGCTACACCTTC. Its translation: CASSLGQGSNYGYTF. Complete variable domain (other parts from reference TRBV5-1 and TRBJ1-2): KAGVTQTPRYLIKTRGQQVTLSCSPISGHRSVSWYQQTPGQGLQFLFEYFSETQRNKGNFPGRFSGRQFSNSRSEMNVSTLELGDSALYLCASSLGQGSNYGYTFGSGTRLTVV.

The chain is built from TRBV2 and TRBJ2-7, with a weak D call TRBD1 (5 bases). Looked up from germline, CDR1 is SNHLY and CDR2 is FYNNEI. CDR3 size: 12 residues. V was shortened by 4 bases and J by 3 bases, with 7 bases between the two germline ends. In nucleotides, the CDR3 is TGTGCCAGCAGTGGACAGATCTACGAGCAGTACTTC. Amino acid sequence: CASSGQIYEQYF. The full variable domain, rest sourced from reference TRBV2 and TRBJ2-7, is EPEVTQTPSHQVTQMGQEVILRCVPISNHLYFYWYRQILGQKVEFLVSFYNNEISEKSEIFDDQFSVERPDGSNFTLKIRSTKLEDSAMYFCASSGQIYEQYFGPGTRLTVT.